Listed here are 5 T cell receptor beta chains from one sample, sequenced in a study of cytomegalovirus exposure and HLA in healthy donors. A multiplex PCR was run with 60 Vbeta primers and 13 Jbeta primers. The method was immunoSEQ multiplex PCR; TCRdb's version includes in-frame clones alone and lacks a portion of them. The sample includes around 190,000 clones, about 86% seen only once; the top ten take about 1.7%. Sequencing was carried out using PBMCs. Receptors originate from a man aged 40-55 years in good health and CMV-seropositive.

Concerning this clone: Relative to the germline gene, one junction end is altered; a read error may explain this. CDR3 region: CASSQAPNQPQHF. CDR3 bases: TGTGCTAGCAGCCAGGCCCCGAATCAGCCCCAGCATTTT. J is TRBJ1-5 and V is TRBV7-7; D is undetermined. CDR1 is SSHAT, CDR2 FNYEAQ, per germline (reference sequence). This CDR3 has 13 amino acids.

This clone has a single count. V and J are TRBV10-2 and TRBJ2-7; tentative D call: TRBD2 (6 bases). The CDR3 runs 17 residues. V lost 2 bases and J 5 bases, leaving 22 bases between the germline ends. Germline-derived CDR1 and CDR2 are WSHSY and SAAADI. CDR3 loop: CASSEGERRWREHEQYF. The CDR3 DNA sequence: TGCGCCAGCAGTGAGGGGGAGAGGAGGTGGAGGGAGCACGAGCAGTACTTC.

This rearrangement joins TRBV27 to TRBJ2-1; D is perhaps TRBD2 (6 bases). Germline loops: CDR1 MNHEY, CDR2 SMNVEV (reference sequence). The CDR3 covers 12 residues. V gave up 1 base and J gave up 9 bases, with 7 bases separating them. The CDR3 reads CASSLLGGEQFF. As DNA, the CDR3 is TGTGCCAGCAGTTTATTGGGAGGTGAGCAGTTCTTC.

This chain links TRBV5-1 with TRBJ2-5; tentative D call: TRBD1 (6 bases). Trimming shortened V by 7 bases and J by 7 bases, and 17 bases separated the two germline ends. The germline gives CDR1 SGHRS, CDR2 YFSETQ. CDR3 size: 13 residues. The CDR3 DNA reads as TGCGCCAGCTCATCAACAGGGACGTCGACCCAGTACTTC. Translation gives CASSSTGTSTQYF.

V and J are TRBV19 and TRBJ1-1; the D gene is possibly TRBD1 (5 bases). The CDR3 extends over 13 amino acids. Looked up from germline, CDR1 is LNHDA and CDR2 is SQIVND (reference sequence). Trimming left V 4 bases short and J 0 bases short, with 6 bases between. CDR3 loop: CASSTTVNTEAFF. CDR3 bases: TGTGCCAGTAGTACGACAGTGAACACTGAAGCTTTCTTT.